What follows are 20 T cell receptor beta chains derived from one specimen sequenced in a study of regulatory T cells in long-lasting Graves disease. Arm-PCR with iRepertoire HTBI primers amplified the CDR3 regions for these TCR beta libraries. TCRdb reprocessed the multiplex PCR reads with MiXCR, giving one entry per CDR3 protein. The top ten clones hold around an eighth of a sample with around 400,000 distinct CDR3 sequences, approximately 22% of them seen once. As to time point: persistent/refractory GD, antithyroid drugs over 5 years with positive TRAb. PBMC RNA served as the TCR library source. Source: peripheral blood mononuclear cells (PBMCs), taken when the disease was refractory, from a patient treated with antithyroid drugs. The receptors here all came from a female donor with Graves disease.

This clonotype was counted many times. The junction departs from the called germline gene at one end, perhaps through a read error. The chain couples TRBV6-1 to TRBJ2-2; the D gene is possibly TRBD2 (5 bases). Germline V gene sequence: CDR1 MNHNS, CDR2 SASEGT. The CDR3 runs 14 residues. This CDR3 reads CASSPTANTGELVF. CDR3 sequence (DNA): TGTGCCAGCAGCCCTACGGCGAACACCGGGGAGCTGGTTTTT.

This clonotype showed up many times. The rearrangement uses TRBV6-2 or TRBV6-3 and TRBJ2-2; D gene ambiguous. Trimming stripped 1 base from V and 7 bases from J, with 10 bases between. The germline V gene encodes CDR1 MNHEY and CDR2 SVGEGT. The CDR3 covers 14 residues. In DNA form, the CDR3 reads TGTGCCAGCAGTTACTATCCAGGCAGCGGGGAGCTGTTTTTT. Protein product: CASSYYPGSGELFF.

J is TRBJ1-1 and V is TRBV4-2; D perhaps matches TRBD1 (5 bases). Germline lookup yields CDR1 LGHNA and CDR2 YNFKEQ. The V end was cut by 3 bases, the J end by 2 bases, with 16 bases between. CDR3 length: 16 residues. The CDR3 reads CASSQDKGQVNTEAFF. The DNA of the CDR3 is TGTGCCAGCAGCCAGGACAAGGGGCAAGTCAACACTGAAGCTTTCTTT.

A remark on this clonotype: A much larger clone lies one base from this, so it may be a read error. The rearrangement uses TRBV11-2 and TRBJ2-7, with a possible D match to TRBD2 (5 bases). This CDR3 has 14 amino acids. Per germline, CDR1 SGHAT and CDR2 FQNNGV. This chain's CDR3 is CAGSLSGLGDEQYF. DNA for the CDR3: TGTGCCGGCAGCTTAAGCGGATTGGGCGACGAGCAGTACTTC.

In its sample, this clonotype was seen a few times. This may come from a read error, since a much larger clone is one base off. The chain employs TRBV24-1 and TRBJ2-7; the D is unclear. Germline-derived CDR1 and CDR2 are KGHDR and SFDVKD. The V end lost 2 bases, the J end lost 3 bases, and 1 base lay between the germline ends. This CDR3 has 11 amino acids. The CDR3 sequence: CATSDYYEQYF. In DNA, the CDR3 is TGTGCCACCAGTGATTACTACGAGCAGTACTTC.

Written as DNA, the CDR3 is TGCAGTGCTAGTGACCAGATACTCGGTAATCAGCCCCAGCATTTT. Residues: CSASDQILGNQPQHF. This chain joins TRBV20-1 and TRBJ1-5; unclear D gene. V gave up 3 bases and J gave up 4 bases, with 16 bases separating them. This CDR3 has 15 residues. The germline V gene encodes CDR1 DFQATT and CDR2 SNEGSKA (reference sequence).

This clonotype was seen many times. The rearrangement links TRBV28 to TRBJ2-7, with a tentative D call TRBD2 (6 bases). V was pared by 1 base and J by 2 bases, with 15 bases between. CDR1 and CDR2 from the germline V gene are MDHEN and SYDVKM. The length of the CDR3 is 16 residues. For the CDR3, the DNA is TGTGCCAGCAGTTTATTGGCTAGCGCGACCACCTACGAGCAGTACTTC. Its protein is CASSLLASATTYEQYF.

This chain joins TRBV30 and TRBJ2-7; D not resolved. Trimming left V 2 bases short and J 3 bases short, with 8 bases between. CDR1 and CDR2 (germline): GTSNPN, SVGIG (reference sequence). The CDR3 runs to 12 residues. The CDR3 region is CAWSLASYEQYF. CDR3 DNA sequence: TGTGCCTGGAGTTTGGCGAGCTACGAGCAGTACTTC.

Ten or more counts support this clonotype. The chain recombines TRBV11-1 with TRBJ2-2; TRBD1 is a possible D gene (5 bases). CDR1 is SGHAT, CDR2 FQDESV, per germline (reference sequence). CDR3 length: 16 amino acids. Between the trimmed V and J ends, which lost 3 bases and 1 base, there was a span of 12 bases. This CDR3 is CASSLDTVGNTGELFF. The CDR3 nucleotides are TGTGCCAGCAGCTTGGACACAGTTGGGAACACCGGGGAGCTGTTTTTT.

This clonotype came up a few times. The chain joins TRBV4-1 to TRBJ2-7; D may be TRBD2 (5 bases). Germline values: CDR1 MGHRA, CDR2 YSYEKL. Trimming left V 1 base short and J 3 bases short, with 13 bases between. The CDR3 sequence is 15 residues long. The CDR3 sequence: CASSQVGGNRYEQYF. CDR3 bases: TGCGCCAGCAGCCAAGTCGGAGGAAACCGCTACGAGCAGTACTTC.

The V and J genes are TRBV20-1 and TRBJ2-2; 8 bases are a match to TRBD2. CDR1 is DFQATT and CDR2 is SNEGSKA in the germline V gene (reference sequence). V lost 2 bases, J lost 5 bases, and 10 bases stayed unmatched. This CDR3 contains 16 residues. The CDR3 DNA reads as TGCAGTGCTAGACGGACTAGCCGGAAGCTTACCGGGGAGCTGTTTTTT. Amino acid sequence: CSARRTSRKLTGELFF.

This clonotype was counted ten times or more. This CDR3 is CASSSTVYGYTF. DNA of the CDR3: TGTGCCAGCAGTTCGACAGTCTATGGCTACACCTTC. The V call is TRBV28, the J call TRBJ1-2; tentatively, D is TRBD1 (5 bases). The germline gives CDR1 MDHEN, CDR2 SYDVKM. This CDR3 has 12 residues. Trimming pared 4 bases from V and 4 bases from J, leaving 7 bases between.

This clonotype was counted a few times. The gene calls are TRBV6-1 and TRBJ1-5, with D hard to call. V lost 8 bases and J lost 0, with 11 bases in between. Germline V gene data show CDR1 as MNHNS and CDR2 as SASEGT. CDR3 length: 14 amino acids. CDR3 nucleotides: TGTGCCAGCCGAGAGACAATTAGCAATCAGCCCCAGCATTTT. Translating gives CASRETISNQPQHF.

This clonotype was detected a few times. The chain joins TRBV4-1 to TRBJ2-7, with unresolved D. This CDR3 comprises 17 residues. Per germline, CDR1 MGHRA and CDR2 YSYEKL. Trimming took 0 bases from V and 0 from J, leaving 15 bases between them. For the CDR3, the DNA is TGCGCCAGCAGCCAAGATTGGAGAGCGCCCAGCTCCTACGAGCAGTACTTC. As protein: CASSQDWRAPSSYEQYF.

The genes are TRBV7-9 and TRBJ1-3; D is unresolved. The CDR3 runs 13 residues. Germline V lookup: CDR1 SEHNR, CDR2 FQNEAQ (reference sequence). The germline V and J ends were trimmed by 5 bases and 0 bases, with 5 bases remaining between them. CDR3 residues: CASSENSGNTIYF. The CDR3 DNA reads TGTGCCAGCAGCGAAAACTCTGGAAACACCATATATTTT. The full variable domain, rest sourced from reference TRBV7-9 and TRBJ1-3, is DTGVSQNPRHKITKRGQNVTFRCDPISEHNRLYWYRQTLGQGPEFLTYFQNEAQLEKSRLLSDRFSAERPKGSFSTLEIQRTEQGDSAMYLCASSENSGNTIYFGEGSWLTVV.

This clonotype was seen ten or more times. The genes are TRBV28 and TRBJ2-5, with D unclear. Germline-derived CDR1 and CDR2 are MDHEN and SYDVKM. Trimming took off 4 bases at V and 4 bases at J, with 13 bases between the two ends. The CDR3 has 14 amino acids. CDR3 nucleotides: TGTGCCAGCAGTTCAGGCCGGAACCCAGAGACCCAGTACTTC. Amino acid sequence: CASSSGRNPETQYF.

Concerning this clonotype itself: A read error is possible here, since a much larger clone lies one base away. The chain couples TRBV30 to TRBJ2-7; 12 nucleotides agree with TRBD1. Germline trimming cut 8 bases from V and 5 bases from J; bases unmatched to any gene: 13. CDR1 GTSNPN and CDR2 SVGIG come from the germline V gene (reference sequence). The CDR3 has 15 amino acids. The CDR3 loop reads CARRRAGTGGDEQYF. CDR3 sequence (DNA): TGTGCCCGGCGTCGCGCCGGGACAGGGGGCGACGAGCAGTACTTC.

Ten or more counts support this clonotype. V is TRBV2 and J is TRBJ2-2; no reliable D call. In germline, CDR1 is SNHLY, CDR2 FYNNEI. CDR3 length equals 13 residues. V was cut by 7 bases and J by 5 bases, with 11 bases left in between. The CDR3 here is CASMAPMTGELFF. DNA for the CDR3: TGTGCCAGCATGGCTCCCATGACCGGGGAGCTGTTTTTT. Combining the CDR3 with reference TRBV2 and TRBJ2-2 gives the whole variable domain EPEVTQTPSHQVTQMGQEVILRCVPISNHLYFYWYRQILGQKVEFLVSFYNNEISEKSEIFDDQFSVERPDGSNFTLKIRSTKLEDSAMYFCASMAPMTGELFFGEGSRLTVL.

This clonotype was picked up many times. V is TRBV27 and J is TRBJ1-2, with D possibly matching TRBD1 (6 bases). Trimming removed 5 bases from V and 7 bases from J, with 8 bases in between. Germline V gene lookup returns CDR1 MNHEY and CDR2 SMNVEV (reference sequence). The CDR3 totals 11 residues. The CDR3, as DNA: TGTGCCAGCAGTGCAGGGGTTGGCTACACCTTC. Its translation is CASSAGVGYTF.

The table lists this clonotype with many counts. The J gene is TRBJ1-1, the V gene TRBV11-2; unclear D gene. Germline V gives CDR1 SGHAT, CDR2 FQNNGV. Deletions cut 1 base from V and 8 bases from J, with 14 bases between. The CDR3 runs to 14 residues. DNA of the CDR3: TGTGCCAGCAGCTTAGGACTGAGAAATCCAGAAGCTTTCTTT. Amino acids: CASSLGLRNPEAFF.